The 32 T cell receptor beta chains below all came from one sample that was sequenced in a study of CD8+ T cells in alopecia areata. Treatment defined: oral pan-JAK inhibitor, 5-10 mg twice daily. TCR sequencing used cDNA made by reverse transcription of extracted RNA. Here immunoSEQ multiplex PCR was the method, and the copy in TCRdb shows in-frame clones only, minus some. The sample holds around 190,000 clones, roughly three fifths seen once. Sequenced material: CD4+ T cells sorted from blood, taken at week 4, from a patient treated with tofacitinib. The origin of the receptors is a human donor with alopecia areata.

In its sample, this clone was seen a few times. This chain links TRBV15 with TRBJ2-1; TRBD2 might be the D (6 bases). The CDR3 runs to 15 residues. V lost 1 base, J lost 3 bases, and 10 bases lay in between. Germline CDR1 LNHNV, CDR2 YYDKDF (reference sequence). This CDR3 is CATSRAGLGYNEQFF. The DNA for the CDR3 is TGTGCCACCAGCAGAGCGGGACTGGGCTACAATGAGCAGTTCTTC.

DNA for the CDR3: TGTGCCAGCAGCCCCGGCGGCCTGGGACGGGGCACAGATACGCAGTATTTT. This gives the protein CASSPGGLGRGTDTQYF. The genes are TRBV5-4 and TRBJ2-3; perhaps D is TRBD1 or TRBD2 (5 bases each). The CDR3 is 17 amino acids. Germline lookup yields CDR1 SGHNT and CDR2 YYREEE (reference sequence). Between the trimmed V and J ends, which lost 4 bases and 1 base, there was a span of 19 bases.

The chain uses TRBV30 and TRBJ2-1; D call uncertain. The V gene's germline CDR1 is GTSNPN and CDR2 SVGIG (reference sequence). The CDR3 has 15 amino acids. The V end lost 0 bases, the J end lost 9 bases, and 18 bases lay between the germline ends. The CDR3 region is CAWSVLARMAAEQFF. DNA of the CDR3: TGTGCCTGGAGTGTACTGGCTAGGATGGCTGCTGAGCAGTTCTTC.

The CDR3 here is CSAGGEDTQYF. The DNA for the CDR3 is TGCAGCGCTGGAGGGGAGGATACGCAGTATTTT. The V call is TRBV29-1, the J call TRBJ2-3, with D possibly being TRBD2 (6 bases). The CDR3 covers 11 residues. Trimming removed 7 bases at V and 6 bases at J, with 11 bases between. Germline V gene lookup returns CDR1 SQVTM and CDR2 ANQGSEA.

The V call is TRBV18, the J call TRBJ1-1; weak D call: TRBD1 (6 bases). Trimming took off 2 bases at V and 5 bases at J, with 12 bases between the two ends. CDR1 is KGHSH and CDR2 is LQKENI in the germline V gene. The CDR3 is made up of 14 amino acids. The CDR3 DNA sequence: TGTGCCAGCTCACCAAATTCAGGGGTTACTGAAGCTTTCTTT. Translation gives CASSPNSGVTEAFF.

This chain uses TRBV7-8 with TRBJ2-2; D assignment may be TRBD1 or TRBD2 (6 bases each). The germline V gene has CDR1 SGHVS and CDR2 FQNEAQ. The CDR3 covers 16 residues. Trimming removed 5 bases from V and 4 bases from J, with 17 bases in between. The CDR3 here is CASSRLGGGGTGELFF. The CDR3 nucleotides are TGTGCCAGCAGCCGACTTGGAGGGGGAGGCACCGGGGAGCTGTTTTTT.

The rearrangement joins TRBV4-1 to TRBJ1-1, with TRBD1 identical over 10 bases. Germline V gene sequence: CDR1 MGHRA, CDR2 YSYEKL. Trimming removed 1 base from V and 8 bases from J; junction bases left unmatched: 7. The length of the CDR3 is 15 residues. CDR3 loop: CASSQVWPGQGEAFF. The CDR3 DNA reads TGCGCCAGCAGCCAAGTCTGGCCGGGACAGGGGGAAGCTTTCTTT.

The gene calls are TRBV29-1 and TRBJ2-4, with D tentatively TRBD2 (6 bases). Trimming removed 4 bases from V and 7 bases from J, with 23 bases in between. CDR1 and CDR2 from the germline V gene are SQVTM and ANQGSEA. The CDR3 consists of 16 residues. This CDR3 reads CSVVVGGLVSGNIQYF. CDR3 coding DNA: TGCAGCGTTGTAGTCGGGGGACTGGTTTCTGGGAACATTCAGTACTTC.

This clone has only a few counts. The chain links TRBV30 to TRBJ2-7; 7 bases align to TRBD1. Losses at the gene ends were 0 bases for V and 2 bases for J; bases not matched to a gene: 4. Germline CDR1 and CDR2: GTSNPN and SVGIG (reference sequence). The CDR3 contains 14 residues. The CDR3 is CAWSVGGTAYEQYF. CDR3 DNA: TGTGCCTGGAGTGTAGGTGGGACAGCCTACGAGCAGTACTTC.

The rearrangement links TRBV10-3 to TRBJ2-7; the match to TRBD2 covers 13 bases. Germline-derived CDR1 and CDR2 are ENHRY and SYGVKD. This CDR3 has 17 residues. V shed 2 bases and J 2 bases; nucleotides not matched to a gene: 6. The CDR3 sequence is CAISERGLAGDPYEQYF. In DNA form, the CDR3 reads TGTGCCATCAGTGAGAGAGGACTAGCGGGAGACCCCTACGAGCAGTACTTC.

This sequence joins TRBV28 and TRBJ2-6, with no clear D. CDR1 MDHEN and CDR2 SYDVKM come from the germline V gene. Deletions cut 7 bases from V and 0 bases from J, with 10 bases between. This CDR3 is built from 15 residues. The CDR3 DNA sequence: TGTGCCAGCATGGGCGCTGACTCTGGGGCCAACGTCCTGACTTTC. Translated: CASMGADSGANVLTF.

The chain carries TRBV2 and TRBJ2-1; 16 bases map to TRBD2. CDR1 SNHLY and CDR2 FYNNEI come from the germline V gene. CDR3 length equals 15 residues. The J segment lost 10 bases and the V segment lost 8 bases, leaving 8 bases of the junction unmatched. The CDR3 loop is CASDPGLAGGREQFF. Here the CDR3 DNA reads TGTGCCAGCGATCCGGGACTAGCGGGAGGGCGGGAGCAGTTCTTC.

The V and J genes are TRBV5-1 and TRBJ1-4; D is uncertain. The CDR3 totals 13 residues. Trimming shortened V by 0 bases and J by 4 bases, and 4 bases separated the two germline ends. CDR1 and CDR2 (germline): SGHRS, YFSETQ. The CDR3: CASSLAFNEKLFF. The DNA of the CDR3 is TGCGCCAGCAGCTTGGCCTTTAATGAAAAACTGTTTTTT.

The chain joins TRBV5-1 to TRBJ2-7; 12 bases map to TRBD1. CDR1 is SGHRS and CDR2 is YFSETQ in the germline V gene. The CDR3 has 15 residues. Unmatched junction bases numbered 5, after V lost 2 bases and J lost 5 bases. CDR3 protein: CASSFSGTGGDEQYF. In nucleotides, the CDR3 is TGCGCCAGCAGCTTCTCAGGGACAGGGGGCGACGAGCAGTACTTC.

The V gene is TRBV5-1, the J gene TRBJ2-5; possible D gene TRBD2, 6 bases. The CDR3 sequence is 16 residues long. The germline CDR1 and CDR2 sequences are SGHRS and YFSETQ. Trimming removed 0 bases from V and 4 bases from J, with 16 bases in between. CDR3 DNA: TGCGCCAGCAGCTTGGCCCTTACGGCGGGACCAGAGACCCAGTACTTC. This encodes CASSLALTAGPETQYF.

The CDR3 coding sequence is TGTGCCAGTAGGGAAGGTCTACCTGGGGCCAACGTCCTGACTTTC. As protein: CASREGLPGANVLTF. The chain has TRBV19 and TRBJ2-6; no definite D call. Trimming removed 6 bases from V and 2 bases from J, with 11 bases in between. CDR1 is LNHDA, CDR2 SQIVND, per germline (reference sequence). The CDR3 covers 15 residues. The entire variable domain, with the rest obtained from reference TRBV19 and TRBJ2-6, is as follows: DGGITQSPKYLFRKEGQNVTLSCEQNLNHDAMYWYRQDPGQGLRLIYYSQIVNDFQKGDIAEGYSVSREKKESFPLTVTSAQKNPTAFYLCASREGLPGANVLTFGAGSRLTVL.

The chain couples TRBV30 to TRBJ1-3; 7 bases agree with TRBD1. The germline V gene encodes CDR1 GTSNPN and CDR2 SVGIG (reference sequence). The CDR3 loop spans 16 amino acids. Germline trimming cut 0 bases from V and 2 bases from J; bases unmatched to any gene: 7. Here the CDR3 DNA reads TGTGCCTGGAGTGTACGGGCCACAGGGGCTGGAAACACCATATATTTT. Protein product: CAWSVRATGAGNTIYF. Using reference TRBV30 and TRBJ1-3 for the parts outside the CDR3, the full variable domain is SQTIHQWPATLVQPVGSPLSLECTVEGTSNPNLYWYRQAAGRGLQLLFYSVGIGQISSEVPQNLSASRPQDRQFILSSKKLLLSDSGFYLCAWSVRATGAGNTIYFGEGSWLTVV.

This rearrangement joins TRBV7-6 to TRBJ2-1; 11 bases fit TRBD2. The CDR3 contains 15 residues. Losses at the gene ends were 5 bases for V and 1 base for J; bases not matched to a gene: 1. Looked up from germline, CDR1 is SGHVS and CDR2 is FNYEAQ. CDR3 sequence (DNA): TGTGCCAGCAGCGGGACTAGCGGTTCCTACAATGAGCAGTTCTTC. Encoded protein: CASSGTSGSYNEQFF.

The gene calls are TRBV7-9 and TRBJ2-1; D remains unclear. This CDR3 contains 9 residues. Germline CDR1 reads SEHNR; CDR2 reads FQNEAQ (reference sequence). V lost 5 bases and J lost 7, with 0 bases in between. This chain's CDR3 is CASSNEQFF. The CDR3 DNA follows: TGTGCCAGCAGCAATGAGCAGTTCTTC.

The CDR3 loop reads CASSSPGGNYGYTF. The CDR3 DNA sequence: TGTGCCAGCAGCTCCCCTGGGGGGAACTATGGCTACACCTTC. The gene calls are TRBV7-2 and TRBJ1-2, with D perhaps matching TRBD1 (5 bases). This CDR3 is built from 14 residues. CDR1 is SGHTA, CDR2 FQGNSA, per germline. Trimming cost V 4 bases and J 2 bases, with 11 bases left between them.

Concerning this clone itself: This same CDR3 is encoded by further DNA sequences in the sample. The CDR3 loop reads CASSPSTDTQYF. The CDR3 region has the DNA TGTGCCAGCAGTCCCAGCACAGATACGCAGTATTTT. The chain links TRBV27 to TRBJ2-3; D ambiguous. CDR3 length: 12 residues. Germline V gene lookup returns CDR1 MNHEY and CDR2 SMNVEV (reference sequence). V was cut by 5 bases and J by 0 bases, with 3 bases left in between.

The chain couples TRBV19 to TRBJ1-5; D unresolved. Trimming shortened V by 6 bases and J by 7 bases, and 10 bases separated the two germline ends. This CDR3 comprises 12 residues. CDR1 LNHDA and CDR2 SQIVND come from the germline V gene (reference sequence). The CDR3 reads CASRSFLQPQHF. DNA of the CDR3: TGTGCCAGTAGGTCCTTTTTGCAGCCCCAGCATTTT.

CDR3 residues: CASSPILAKNIQYF. CDR3 in DNA: TGCGCCAGCAGTCCTATATTAGCCAAAAACATTCAGTACTTC. The gene calls are TRBV5-1 and TRBJ2-4; D uncertain. The V end was cut by 5 bases, the J end by 0 bases, with 9 bases between. Germline V gene data show CDR1 as SGHRS and CDR2 as YFSETQ. This CDR3 comprises 14 residues.

CDR3: CSGGDNYGYTF. The CDR3 coding sequence is TGCAGCGGGGGGGACAACTATGGCTACACCTTC. The chain combines TRBV29-1 with TRBJ1-2; D is perhaps TRBD1 (5 bases). Germline CDR1 and CDR2: SQVTM and ANQGSEA. This CDR3 comprises 11 residues. Deletions cut 7 bases from V and 2 bases from J, with 8 bases between.

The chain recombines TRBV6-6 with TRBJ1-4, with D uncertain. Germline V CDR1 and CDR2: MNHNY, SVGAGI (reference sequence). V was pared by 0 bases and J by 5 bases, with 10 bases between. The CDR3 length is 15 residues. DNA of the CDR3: TGTGCCAGCAGTTACTCTAGGACGGCGAATGAAAAACTGTTTTTT. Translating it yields CASSYSRTANEKLFF.

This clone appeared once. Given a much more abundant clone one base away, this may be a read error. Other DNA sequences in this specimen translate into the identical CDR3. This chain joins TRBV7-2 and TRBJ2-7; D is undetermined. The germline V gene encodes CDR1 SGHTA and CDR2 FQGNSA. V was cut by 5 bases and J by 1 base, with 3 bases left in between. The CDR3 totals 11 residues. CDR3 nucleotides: TGTGCCAGCAGCCCTTCCTACGAGCAGTACTTC. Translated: CASSPSYEQYF. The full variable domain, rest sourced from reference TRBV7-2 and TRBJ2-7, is GAGVSQSPSNKVTEKGKDVELRCDPISGHTALYWYRQSLGQGLEFLIYFQGNSAPDKSGLPSDRFSAERTGGSVSTLTIQRTQQEDSAVYLCASSPSYEQYFGPGTRLTVT.

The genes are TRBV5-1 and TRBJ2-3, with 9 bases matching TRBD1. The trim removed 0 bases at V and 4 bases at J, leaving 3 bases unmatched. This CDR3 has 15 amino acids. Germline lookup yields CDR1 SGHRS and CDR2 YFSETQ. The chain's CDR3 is CASSLAGTGSDTQYF. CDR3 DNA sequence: TGCGCCAGCAGCTTGGCCGGGACAGGGTCAGATACGCAGTATTTT.

CDR3 residues: CASSLDVAKNIQYF. The CDR3 bases are TGTGCCAGCAGCTTGGATGTAGCCAAAAACATTCAGTACTTC. The rearrangement links TRBV5-6 to TRBJ2-4; unclear D gene. The V gene's germline CDR1 is SGHDT and CDR2 YYEEEE. CDR3 size: 14 residues. Trimming removed 0 bases from V and 0 bases from J, with 4 bases in between.

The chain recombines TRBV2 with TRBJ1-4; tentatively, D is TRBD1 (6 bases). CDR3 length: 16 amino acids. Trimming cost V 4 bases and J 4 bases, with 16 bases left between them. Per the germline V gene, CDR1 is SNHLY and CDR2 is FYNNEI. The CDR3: CASSASSGADNEKLFF. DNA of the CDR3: TGTGCCAGCAGTGCATCATCAGGGGCAGATAATGAAAAACTGTTTTTT. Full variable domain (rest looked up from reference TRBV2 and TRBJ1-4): EPEVTQTPSHQVTQMGQEVILRCVPISNHLYFYWYRQILGQKVEFLVSFYNNEISEKSEIFDDQFSVERPDGSNFTLKIRSTKLEDSAMYFCASSASSGADNEKLFFGSGTQLSVL.

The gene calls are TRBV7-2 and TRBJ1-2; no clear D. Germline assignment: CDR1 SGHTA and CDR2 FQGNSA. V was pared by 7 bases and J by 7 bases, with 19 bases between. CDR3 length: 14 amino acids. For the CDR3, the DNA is TGTGCCAGCACCTCAATGACTGCCTGGTCTGGCTACACCTTC. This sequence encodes CASTSMTAWSGYTF.

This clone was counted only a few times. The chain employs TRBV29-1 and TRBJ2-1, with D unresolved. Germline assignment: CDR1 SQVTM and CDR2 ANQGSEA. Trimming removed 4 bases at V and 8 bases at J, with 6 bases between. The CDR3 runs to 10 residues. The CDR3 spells CSVVGYEQFF. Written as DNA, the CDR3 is TGCAGCGTTGTTGGGTATGAGCAGTTCTTC.

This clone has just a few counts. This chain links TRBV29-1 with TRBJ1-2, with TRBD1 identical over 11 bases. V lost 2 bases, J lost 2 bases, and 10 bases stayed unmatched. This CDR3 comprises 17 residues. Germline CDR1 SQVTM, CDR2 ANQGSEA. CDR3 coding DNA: TGCAGCGTTGAATTCGGGACAGGGGGAATATGGAACTATGGCTACACCTTC. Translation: CSVEFGTGGIWNYGYTF.